The entry below gives a single T cell receptor beta chain sequence along with its context. Its antigen is unknown. Total RNA amounts of at least 6 micrograms were extracted per sample. For the second PCR, which ran for roughly 7 to 11 cycles, a sample-barcoded 5' primer and a J-beta primer mix were used. Each cDNA molecule was tagged by a template-switch adaptor with 12 random nucleotides. Sequencing of every sample gave 2.5 million or more CDR3-containing paired-end reads. TCRdb reprocessed the 5' RACE reads with MiXCR, giving one entry per CDR3 protein. In the table there are around 320,000 distinct CDR3 sequences, roughly 29% of which are singletons. These data originate in a study of blood T cells in healthy people across ages. Findings and caveats of the study: Per million T cells, TCR beta diversity dropped roughly linearly as age increased.

The TCR sequence derives from a woman aged 70-85 years in good health. Sequenced material: blood.

The DNA for the CDR3 is TGTGCCAGCAGTTCAGCTAGCGGGGGCACAGATACGCAGTATTTT. It codes for CASSSASGGTDTQYF. The rearrangement links TRBV9 to TRBJ2-3, with 9 bases fitting TRBD2. Germline CDR1 and CDR2: SGDLS and YYNGEE. CDR3 length: 15 amino acids. With 5 bases clipped from V and 1 base from J, the junction kept 5 bases outside the gene matches.